The 14 T cell receptor beta chains in this list originate from one sample, sequenced in a study of CD8+CD57+ T cells in acquired aplastic anemia. TCR beta VDJ and CDR3 profiling used genomic DNA as template. TCRdb redid the calling of the reads with MiXCR, one entry per CDR3 protein. Of about 64,000 distinct CDR3 sequences listed, around 50% are singletons. What was sequenced was sorted CD4+, CD8+, or CD8+CD57+ T cells (not recorded which) from PBMCs. All receptors come from a human donor in good health, serving as a control.

The rearrangement uses TRBV14 and TRBJ1-6, with no clear D. V lost 1 base to trimming and J lost 7 bases, with 5 bases between them. The CDR3 spans 13 residues. CDR1 and CDR2 from the germline V gene are SGHDN and FVKESK. As DNA, the CDR3 is TGTGCCAGCAGCCAAGCTCACAATTCACCCCTCCACTTT. Translation: CASSQAHNSPLHF.

This chain uses TRBV24-1 with TRBJ1-1; 7 nucleotides match TRBD1. CDR1 KGHDR and CDR2 SFDVKD come from the germline V gene. The CDR3 contains 14 residues. Unmatched junction bases numbered 5, after V lost 4 bases and J lost 4 bases. CDR3 DNA sequence: TGTGCCACCAGTGAAACAGGGGAACCCACTGAAGCTTTCTTT. Translating gives CATSETGEPTEAFF.

The J gene is TRBJ2-7, the V gene TRBV2; D is perhaps TRBD1 or TRBD2 (6 bases each). This CDR3 contains 15 residues. Germline CDR1 is SNHLY and CDR2 is FYNNEI. Between the trimmed V and J ends, which lost 2 bases and 0 bases, there was a span of 11 bases. The CDR3 coding sequence is TGTGCCAGCAGTGAATGGGGGGCGGCCTCCTACGAGCAGTACTTC. Translation gives CASSEWGAASYEQYF. Looking up the rest from reference TRBV2 and TRBJ2-7 gives the full variable domain: EPEVTQTPSHQVTQMGQEVILRCVPISNHLYFYWYRQILGQKVEFLVSFYNNEISEKSEIFDDQFSVERPDGSNFTLKIRSTKLEDSAMYFCASSEWGAASYEQYFGPGTRLTVT.

This clonotype was recorded at least ten times. V is TRBV7-3 and J is TRBJ2-3, with TRBD2 matching over 11 bases. This CDR3 region has 15 residues. V was pared by 6 bases and J by 2 bases, with 4 bases of the junction left unmatched. In germline, CDR1 is SGHTA, CDR2 FQGTGA. CDR3 coding DNA: TGTGCCAGCAGTCGGACTAGCGGGTCCACAGATACGCAGTATTTT. Protein: CASSRTSGSTDTQYF.

The chain is built from TRBV28 and TRBJ2-1; D perhaps matches TRBD2 (6 bases). Trimming removed 5 bases from V and 0 bases from J, with 11 bases in between. CDR3 length: 15 residues. The V gene's germline CDR1 is MDHEN and CDR2 SYDVKM. The CDR3 loop reads CASSRRGSSYNEQFF. CDR3 DNA: TGTGCCAGCAGTCGCCGGGGGAGCTCCTACAATGAGCAGTTCTTC.

This clonotype has just one count. V gene TRBV11-1 combines with J gene TRBJ2-1; D is unresolved. This CDR3 has 15 amino acids. Germline values: CDR1 SGHAT, CDR2 FQDESV (reference sequence). Trimming took 5 bases from V and 5 from J, leaving 16 bases between them. The DNA of the CDR3 is TGTGCCAGCAGCAGTGGTGGGTCCGCGAACAATGAGCAGTTCTTC. Translated, it gives CASSSGGSANNEQFF.

At least ten counts were recorded for this clonotype. The V call is TRBV7-9, the J call TRBJ1-1, with 11 bases that match TRBD1. V trimming: 4 bases; J trimming: 2 bases; junction bases outside the gene matches: 12. Germline V CDR1 and CDR2: SEHNR, FQNEAQ (reference sequence). This CDR3 region has 18 residues. The CDR3 sequence is CASSSGQGEVHENTEAFF. CDR3 in DNA: TGTGCCAGCAGCTCGGGACAGGGGGAAGTCCACGAAAACACTGAAGCTTTCTTT.

The CDR3 DNA follows: TGTGCCAGCAGTTCCTTTAAGGCTTATGAAAAACTGTTTTTT. Amino acids: CASSSFKAYEKLFF. This chain connects TRBV6-2 or TRBV6-3 to TRBJ1-4, with D uncertain. V lost 4 bases and J 6 bases, leaving 12 bases between the germline ends. CDR3 length: 14 amino acids. CDR1 and CDR2 from the germline V gene are MNHEY and SVGEGT.

As for this clonotype: The junction does not match germline at one end; this may be a read error. The rearrangement links TRBV25-1 to TRBJ2-7, with 10 bases that match TRBD1. The CDR3 loop spans 15 amino acids. The germline CDR1 and CDR2 sequences are MGHDK and SYGVNS. The CDR3 DNA follows: TGTGCCAACCGCGGTGGGACAGGGGACACCGGGGAGCTGTACTTC. Translation gives CANRGGTGDTGELYF.

The rearrangement joins TRBV25-1 to TRBJ1-2; 8 bases fit TRBD1. With 0 bases clipped from V and 3 bases from J, the junction kept 6 bases outside the gene matches. There are 16 residues in the CDR3. Germline V gives CDR1 MGHDK, CDR2 SYGVNS. CDR3: CASSEYRQGSHYGYTF. CDR3 sequence (DNA): TGTGCCAGCAGTGAATACCGACAGGGGAGTCACTATGGCTACACCTTC.

This rearrangement joins TRBV10-3 to TRBJ1-1; tentative D call: TRBD1 (5 bases). The CDR3 loop spans 15 amino acids. V lost 3 bases and J lost 3, with 14 bases in between. Germline V lookup: CDR1 ENHRY, CDR2 SYGVKD. The CDR3 sequence: CAISDWRDGDTEAFF. As DNA, the CDR3 is TGTGCCATCAGTGATTGGAGGGACGGAGACACTGAAGCTTTCTTT.

The table lists this clonotype with many counts. J is TRBJ1-2 and V is TRBV20-1, with D unclear. With 0 bases removed from V and 7 bases from J, the gap between germline ends came to 9 bases. The CDR3 length is 12 residues. The germline V gene encodes CDR1 DFQATT and CDR2 SNEGSKA (reference sequence). The CDR3 protein is CSARETPFGYTF. The CDR3 DNA is TGCAGTGCTAGAGAAACTCCGTTTGGCTACACCTTC.

The V and J genes are TRBV11-2 and TRBJ1-5; 7 nucleotides agree with TRBD1. The CDR3 sequence is 13 residues long. V shed 5 bases and J 6 bases; nucleotides not matched to a gene: 4. Germline loops: CDR1 SGHAT, CDR2 FQNNGV. The CDR3 is CASSMGQSQPQHF. Written as DNA, the CDR3 is TGTGCCAGCAGCATGGGACAGAGTCAGCCCCAGCATTTT.

The V call is TRBV14, the J call TRBJ1-1; D is undetermined. Germline CDR1 and CDR2: SGHDN and FVKESK. V lost 1 base to trimming and J lost 4 bases, with 10 bases between them. CDR3 length: 14 amino acids. CDR3 protein: CASSQATYPTEAFF. The CDR3 coding sequence is TGTGCCAGCAGCCAAGCTACGTATCCCACTGAAGCTTTCTTT.